This entry is about one T cell receptor (beta chain). This clone's antigen is unknown. Qualities for individual bases were not recorded, and no much larger clone is one base off. The entry originates in a study of blood T cell repertoires in COVID-19 (dated by TCRdb to the early 2020s). In the study overall: The collaborator samples originated in the United States, Italy and Spain and spanned the acute and convalescent phases of COVID-19. The prospective study material was composed of cDNA or gDNA derived from T cells, B-cell-depleted T cells, or PBMCs. Deeply sampled blood TCRbeta repertoires from subjects exposed to, actively infected with, or recovered from COVID-19 were included in the dataset. The repertoires were released in a freely available public database intended as a resource for research on the immune response to SARS-CoV-2. The samples were drawn from the first 160 participants of the ongoing ImmuneRACE study and from 950 to 1,500 subjects provided by 6 global collaborators. The sample metadata nearly always contained a de-identified subject ID, COVID-19 status, age in years and sex. Where available, HLA class I and class II types were taken from metadata supplied by the sample provider and were not determined by assay-based typing.

Overall study results and their limits: The amount of clinical and demographic metadata varied by source and participant and was provided uncurated.

The collaborating institutions used their own protocols to collect whole blood in K2EDTA tubes. For TCRbeta analysis, collaborators shipped samples in one of three forms: frozen whole blood, isolated PBMCs, or DNA extracted from either of those sample types. TCRbeta CDR3 regions were amplified from genomic DNA using the immunoSEQ Assay, a bias-controlled multiplex PCR. Turning to the authors' computational methods: Nucleated cell counts per sample were estimated from amplification of reference gene primers within the assay. Sequence reads were collapsed and filtered to measure the absolute abundance of every unique TCRbeta CDR3 rearrangement. Productive Simpson clonality was computed per sample as the square root of Simpson's diversity index over productive rearrangements. TCRdb holds this immuneACCESS table with in-frame rearrangements only. Some clones are missing; in checked studies, unresolved V genes explain under half, and the rest has no known cause. V, J and clone size are taken as reported in that table, and D and trimming were inferred from the DNA itself. The sample yields approximately 110,000 clones; about 85% were counted once. The ten largest clonotypes hold roughly 1.4% of the sample.

Reading from cysteine to phenylalanine, the CDR3 counts 17 amino acids. Only the CDR3 DNA stays, 51 bases, in frame from base 1. Via the germline V gene, CDR1 is SGHVS and CDR2 FNYEAQ. Here V drops 7 bases and J drops 5 bases, and the junction holds 15 bases not matched to any gene. This clonotype was obtained from a man aged 35 to 55 with acute or convalescent COVID-19. The rearrangement joined TRBV7-6 to TRBJ2-5; 11 central nucleotides agree with TRBD2. Sequencing used peripheral blood. The CDR3 protein sequence reads: CASTLRASGGRGETQYF. The nucleotide sequence is TGTGCCAGCACCCTACGGGCTAGCGGGGGGCGAGGGGAGACCCAGTACTTC.